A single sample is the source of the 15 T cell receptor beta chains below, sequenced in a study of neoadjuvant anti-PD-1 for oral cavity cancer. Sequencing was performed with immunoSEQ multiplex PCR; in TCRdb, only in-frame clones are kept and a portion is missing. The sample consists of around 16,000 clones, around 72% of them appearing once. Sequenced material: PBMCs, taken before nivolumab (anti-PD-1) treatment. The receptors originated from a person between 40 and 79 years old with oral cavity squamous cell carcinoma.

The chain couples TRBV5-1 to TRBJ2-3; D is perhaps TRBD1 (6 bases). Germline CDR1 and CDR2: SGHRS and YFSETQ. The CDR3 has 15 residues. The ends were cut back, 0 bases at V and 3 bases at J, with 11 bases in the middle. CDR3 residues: CASSLEGGRTDTQYF. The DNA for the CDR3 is TGCGCCAGCAGCTTGGAAGGGGGTCGGACAGATACGCAGTATTTT.

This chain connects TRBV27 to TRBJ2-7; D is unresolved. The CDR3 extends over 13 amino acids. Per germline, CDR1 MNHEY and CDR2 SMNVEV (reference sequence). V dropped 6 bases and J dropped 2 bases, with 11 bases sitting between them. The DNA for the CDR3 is TGTGCCAGCAGGCCCCAGTTTCCCTACGAGCAGTACTTC. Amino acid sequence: CASRPQFPYEQYF.

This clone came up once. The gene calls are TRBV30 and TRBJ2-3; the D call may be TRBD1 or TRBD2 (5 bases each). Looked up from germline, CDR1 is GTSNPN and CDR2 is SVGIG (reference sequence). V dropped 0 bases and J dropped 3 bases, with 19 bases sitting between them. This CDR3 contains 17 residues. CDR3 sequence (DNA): TGTGCCTGGAGTGTGGGGGTATTGCGTTCGGTTACAGATACGCAGTATTTT. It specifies CAWSVGVLRSVTDTQYF.

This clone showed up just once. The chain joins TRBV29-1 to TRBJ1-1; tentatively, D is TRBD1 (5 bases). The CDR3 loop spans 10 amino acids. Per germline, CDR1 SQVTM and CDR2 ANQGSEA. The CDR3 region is CSGGEAEAFF. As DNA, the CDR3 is TGCAGTGGGGGTGAGGCTGAAGCTTTCTTT.

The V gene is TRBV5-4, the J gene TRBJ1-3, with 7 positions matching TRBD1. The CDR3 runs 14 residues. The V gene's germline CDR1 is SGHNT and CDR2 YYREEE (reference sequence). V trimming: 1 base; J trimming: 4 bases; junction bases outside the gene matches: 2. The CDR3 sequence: CASSLQGVGNTIYF. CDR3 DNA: TGTGCCAGCAGCTTGCAGGGGGTGGGAAACACCATATATTTT.

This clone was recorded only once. The CDR3 nucleotides are TGTGCCAGCAGTTACCCCGGAACCTACGAGCAGTACTTC. It yields the protein CASSYPGTYEQYF. This chain uses TRBV6-6 with TRBJ2-7; no firm D call. Germline values: CDR1 MNHNY, CDR2 SVGAGI (reference sequence). Deletions cut 2 bases from V and 2 bases from J, with 7 bases between. The CDR3 extends over 13 amino acids.

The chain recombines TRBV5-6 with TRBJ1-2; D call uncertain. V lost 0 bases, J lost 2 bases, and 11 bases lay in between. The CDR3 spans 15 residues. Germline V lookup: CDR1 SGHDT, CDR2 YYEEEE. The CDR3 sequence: CASSLAGVPNYGYTF. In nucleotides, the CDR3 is TGTGCCAGCAGCTTGGCCGGGGTCCCCAACTATGGCTACACCTTC.

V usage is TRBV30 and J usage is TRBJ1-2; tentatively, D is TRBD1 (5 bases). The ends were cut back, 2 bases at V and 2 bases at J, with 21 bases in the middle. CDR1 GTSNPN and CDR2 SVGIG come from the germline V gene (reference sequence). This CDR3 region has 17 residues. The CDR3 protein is CAWSRLGGVLINYGYTF. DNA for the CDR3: TGTGCCTGGAGTCGACTGGGGGGGGTTCTAATAAACTATGGCTACACCTTC.

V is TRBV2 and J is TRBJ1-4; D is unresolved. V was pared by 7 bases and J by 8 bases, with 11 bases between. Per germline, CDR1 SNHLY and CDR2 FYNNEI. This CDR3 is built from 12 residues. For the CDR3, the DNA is TGTGCCAGCACGGTCCGGGCAGAAAAACTGTTTTTT. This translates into CASTVRAEKLFF.

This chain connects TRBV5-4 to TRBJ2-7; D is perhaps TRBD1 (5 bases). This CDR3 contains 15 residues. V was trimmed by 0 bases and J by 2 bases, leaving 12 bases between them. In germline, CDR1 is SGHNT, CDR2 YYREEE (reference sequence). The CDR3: CASSLAPQGAYEQYF. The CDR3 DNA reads TGTGCCAGCAGCTTGGCCCCCCAGGGCGCCTACGAGCAGTACTTC.

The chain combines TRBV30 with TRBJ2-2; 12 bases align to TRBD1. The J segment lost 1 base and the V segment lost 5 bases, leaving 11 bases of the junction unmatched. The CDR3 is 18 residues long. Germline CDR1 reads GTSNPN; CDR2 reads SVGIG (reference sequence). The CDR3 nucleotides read TGTGCCTGGGGATTCGGGGACAGGGGGCCCCAGAACACCGGGGAGCTGTTTTTT. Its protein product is CAWGFGDRGPQNTGELFF. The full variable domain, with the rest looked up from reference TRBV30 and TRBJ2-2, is SQTIHQWPATLVQPVGSPLSLECTVEGTSNPNLYWYRQAAGRGLQLLFYSVGIGQISSEVPQNLSASRPQDRQFILSSKKLLLSDSGFYLCAWGFGDRGPQNTGELFFGEGSRLTVL.

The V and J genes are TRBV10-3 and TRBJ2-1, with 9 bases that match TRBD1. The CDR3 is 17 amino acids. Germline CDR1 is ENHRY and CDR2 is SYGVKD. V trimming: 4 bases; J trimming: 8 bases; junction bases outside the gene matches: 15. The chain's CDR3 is CAISGNLGTGMLDEQFF. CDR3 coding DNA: TGTGCCATCAGTGGAAATTTAGGGACAGGGATGTTGGATGAGCAGTTCTTC.

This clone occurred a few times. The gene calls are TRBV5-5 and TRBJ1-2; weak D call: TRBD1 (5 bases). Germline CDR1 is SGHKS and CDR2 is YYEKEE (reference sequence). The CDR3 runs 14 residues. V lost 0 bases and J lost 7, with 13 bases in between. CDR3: CASSLVEGLSGYTF. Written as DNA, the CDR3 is TGTGCCAGCAGCTTGGTTGAGGGGTTAAGTGGCTACACCTTC. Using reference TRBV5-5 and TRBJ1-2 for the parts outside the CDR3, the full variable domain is DAGVTQSPTHLIKTRGQQVTLRCSPISGHKSVSWYQQVLGQGPQFIFQYYEKEERGRGNFPDRFSARQFPNYSSELNVNALLLGDSALYLCASSLVEGLSGYTFGSGTRLTVV.

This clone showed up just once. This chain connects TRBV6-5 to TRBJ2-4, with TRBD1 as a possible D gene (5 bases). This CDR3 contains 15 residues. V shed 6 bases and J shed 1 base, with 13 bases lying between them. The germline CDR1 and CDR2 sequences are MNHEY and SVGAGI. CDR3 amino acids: CASSPLGVAKNIQYF. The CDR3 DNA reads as TGTGCCAGCAGCCCTCTAGGGGTCGCCAAAAACATTCAGTACTTC.

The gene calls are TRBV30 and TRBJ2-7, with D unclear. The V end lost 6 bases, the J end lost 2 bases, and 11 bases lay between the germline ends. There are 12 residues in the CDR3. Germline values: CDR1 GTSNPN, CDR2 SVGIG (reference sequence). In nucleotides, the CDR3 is TGTGCCTGCCAGCTGATAACCTACGAGCAGTACTTC. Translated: CACQLITYEQYF.